This T cell receptor beta chain was recovered during a study of cytomegalovirus exposure and HLA in healthy donors. Study-wide results and limits: On later analysis, the bulk of CMV-associated TCR beta chains appeared to be HLA-restricted.

The CDR3 has 13 amino acids. Germline values: CDR1 SNHLY, CDR2 FYNNEI. It was with 60 Vbeta and 13 Jbeta primers that the PCR ran. Clones were read by immunoSEQ multiplex PCR, and TCRdb kept only the in-frame ones, dropping some. This repertoire shows around 91,000 clones, roughly 73% found once; its top ten account for approximately 4.8%. In regard to this clone: Its antigen is currently unknown.

This clonotype originated in a male donor in good health and CMV-seropositive. What was sequenced was PBMCs. The gene calls are TRBV2 and TRBJ2-5, with D perhaps TRBD1 (5 bases). TRBJ2-7 matches the DNA end more closely, so the J call is doubtful. The CDR3 reads CASNGLGANEQYF. Here the CDR3 DNA reads TGTGCCAGCAATGGGTTAGGGGCCAACGAGCAGTACTTC.